Listed below are T cell receptor beta chains from one sample, sequenced in a study of identical twins. In TCRdb, the 5' RACE reads were re-called with MiXCR into one record per CDR3 protein. The sample yields nearly 900,000 distinct CDR3 sequences, about 12% seen once. The same sample was also used in a study of yellow fever vaccine responses in identical twins.

The sequencing input was PBMCs. These receptors all stem from a woman aged 18 to 35 in good health. The CDR3 runs from the conserved cysteine through the conserved F or W. The D gene is left open where the match is weak. Clone size appears in some rows only: once, few, many, or a class for an expanded clone.

>TRBV5-5|TRBD2|NA|TRBJ2-2
CASRPLRYAGETGELFF
TGTGCCAGCAGACCGCTACGATACGCGGGAGAGACCGGGGAGCTGTTTTTT
>TRBV20-1|NA|few|TRBJ2-3
CSARFEGADTQYF
TGCAGTGCTAGATTCGAGGGGGCAGATACGCAGTATTTT
>TRBV15|TRBD2|many|TRBJ2-1
CATSRLAGANEQFF
TGTGCCACCAGCAGACTAGCGGGAGCCAATGAGCAGTTCTTC
>TRBV12-3/TRBV12-4|TRBD2|NA|TRBJ2-1
CASRPRTSGVYNEQFF
TGTGCCAGCAGACCTCGGACTAGCGGAGTTTACAATGAGCAGTTCTTC
>TRBV9|NA|NA|TRBJ2-7
CASSTRIAPLYEQYF
TGTGCCAGCAGTACCCGGATAGCGCCTCTCTACGAGCAGTACTTC
>TRBV7-8|NA|few|TRBJ2-5
CASSPETDQETQYF
TGTGCCAGCAGTCCAGAGACAGACCAAGAGACCCAGTACTTC
>TRBV11-2|NA|many|TRBJ1-6
CASLSRTENSPLHF
TGTGCCAGCCTATCTAGGACAGAAAATTCACCCCTCCACTTT
>TRBV14|NA|few|TRBJ2-3
CASSLFQSRGTDTQYF
TGTGCCAGCAGCCTTTTTCAGTCCCGAGGCACAGATACGCAGTATTTT
>TRBV20-1|NA|few|TRBJ2-2
CSAARTWNTGELFF
TGCAGTGCTGCCCGGACATGGAACACCGGGGAGCTGTTTTTT
>TRBV12-3/TRBV12-4|TRBD2|NA|TRBJ2-1
CASSATSFNEQFF
TGTGCCAGCAGTGCGACTAGCTTCAATGAGCAGTTCTTC
>TRBV12-3/TRBV12-4|NA|NA|TRBJ2-1
CASTAALAVHEQFF
TGTGCCAGCACCGCAGCCCTAGCCGTACATGAGCAGTTCTTC
>TRBV10-3|TRBD1|many|TRBJ2-7
CAISATGQGYEQYF
TGTGCCATCAGTGCCACGGGACAGGGGTACGAGCAGTACTTC
>TRBV5-1|NA|few|TRBJ2-5
CASSSRTGTAETQYF
TGCGCCAGCAGCTCCCGGACCGGGACTGCGGAGACCCAGTACTTC
>TRBV20-1|NA|NA|TRBJ2-7
CSAEQGSEQYF
TGCAGTGCAGAACAGGGAAGCGAGCAGTACTTC
>TRBV20-1|NA|NA|TRBJ2-7
CSAWTEVTYEQYF
TGCAGTGCCTGGACAGAGGTCACCTACGAGCAGTACTTC
>TRBV20-1|NA|few|TRBJ2-7
CSARDQLGSYEQYF
TGCAGTGCTAGAGATCAACTCGGTTCCTACGAGCAGTACTTC
>TRBV6-5|NA|few|TRBJ2-1
CASSSLGGLYNEQFF
TGTGCCAGCAGTTCCCTGGGGGGGCTTTACAATGAGCAGTTCTTC
>TRBV4-1|NA|few|TRBJ1-2
CASSQDPGANYGYTF
TGCGCCAGCAGCCAAGATCCGGGGGCGAACTATGGCTACACCTTC